This T cell receptor beta chain was obtained from a study of T-cell reconstitution after alpha-beta-depleted transplantation in children. This clonotype was seen a handful of times. As it was prepared, the TCRbeta library received unique molecular identifiers. TCRdb redid the calling of the PCR reads with MiXCR, one entry per CDR3 protein. This sample has hundreds of thousands of distinct CDR3 sequences, with about 16% found just once. Trimming took off 1 base at V and 0 bases at J, with 7 bases between the two ends. There are 13 residues in the CDR3. CDR1 is SQVTM and CDR2 is ANQGSEA in the germline V gene.

V and J are TRBV29-1 and TRBJ2-7, with a tentative D call TRBD1 (5 bases). Sequencing used PBMCs, mostly from graft donor cells, obtained 360 days after TCRalphabeta/CD19-depleted stem cell transplant. This receptor was obtained from a boy in the first two years of life who had a stem cell transplant for Wiskott-Aldrich syndrome, so the T cells may come from the graft donor. The CDR3 DNA reads TGCAGCGTTGAAGGACAGAGCTCCTACGAGCAGTACTTC. It specifies CSVEGQSSYEQYF.